This T cell receptor beta chain came from a study of T cell clonotyping in hematopoietic cell transplantation. The study's findings and limits: Higher Inverse Simpson Index values in graft donor and pretransplant recipient predicted broader posttransplant TCR diversity. After transplant, recipient diversity fell while pathologically expanded clonotypes grew through day 180.

On this clone: Its antigen is as yet unknown.

CDR3 size: 14 residues. Germline V gene lookup returns CDR1 SGHVS and CDR2 FQNEAQ. V lost 0 bases, J lost 7 bases, and 12 bases lay in between. The protocol was immunoSEQ multiplex PCR, while the TCRdb copy is restricted to in-frame clones and leaves out a portion. This sample has 65,000 to 80,000 clones, with almost 97% found just once. Time point specified: recipient sample about 28 days before transplant, after cytoreduction. Recipients were bled about 28 days pretransplant and at posttransplant days 30, 100, 180. The chain employs TRBV7-8 and TRBJ1-1, with D unresolved. The sequencing here drew on peripheral blood mononuclear cells, taken before stem cell transplant. The source is a woman aged 45-60 years with acute myeloid leukemia. Some clones in this sample may be carry-over from other donors' samples. The CDR3 loop reads CASSLAERYLEAFF. Here the CDR3 DNA reads TGTGCCAGCAGCTTAGCTGAGCGTTACCTTGAAGCTTTCTTT. Based on the CDR3 plus reference TRBV7-8 and TRBJ1-1, the full variable domain is GAGVSQSPRYKVAKRGQDVALRCDPISGHVSLFWYQQALGQGPEFLTYFQNEAQLDKSGLPSDRFFAERPEGSVSTLKIQRTQQEDSAVYLCASSLAERYLEAFFGQGTRLTVV.